Only one count was recorded for the clone carrying this T cell receptor (beta chain). The data derive from a study of shared clonotypes between healthy human individuals. Clones were read by immunoSEQ multiplex PCR, and TCRdb kept only the in-frame ones, dropping some. Of about 1 million clones listed, around 76% are singletons. The CDR3 runs to 13 residues. V lost 6 bases, J lost 4 bases, and 5 bases stayed unmatched. Germline values: CDR1 MNHEY, CDR2 SVGAGI. The specimen was memory CD4+ T cells sorted from blood. Subset meaning: CD45RA-negative fraction. This receptor was identified in a man between 18 and 29 years old in good health. The chain has TRBV6-5 and TRBJ2-7, with TRBD1 matching over 8 bases. CDR3 coding DNA: TGTGCCAGCAGGGCAGGGGGCGAATACGAGCAGTACTTC. This sequence encodes CASRAGGEYEQYF.